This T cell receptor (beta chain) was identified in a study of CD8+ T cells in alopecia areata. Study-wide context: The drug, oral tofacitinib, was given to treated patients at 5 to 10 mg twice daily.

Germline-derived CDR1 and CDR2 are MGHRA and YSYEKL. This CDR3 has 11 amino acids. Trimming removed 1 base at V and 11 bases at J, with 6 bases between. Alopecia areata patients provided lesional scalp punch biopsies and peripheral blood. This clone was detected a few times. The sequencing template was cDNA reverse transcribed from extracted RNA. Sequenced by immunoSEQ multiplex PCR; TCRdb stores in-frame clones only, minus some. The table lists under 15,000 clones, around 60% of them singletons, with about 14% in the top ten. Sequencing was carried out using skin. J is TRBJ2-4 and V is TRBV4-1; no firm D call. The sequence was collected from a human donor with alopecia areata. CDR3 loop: CASSQGFFQYF. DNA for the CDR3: TGCGCCAGCAGCCAAGGCTTCTTTCAGTACTTC.